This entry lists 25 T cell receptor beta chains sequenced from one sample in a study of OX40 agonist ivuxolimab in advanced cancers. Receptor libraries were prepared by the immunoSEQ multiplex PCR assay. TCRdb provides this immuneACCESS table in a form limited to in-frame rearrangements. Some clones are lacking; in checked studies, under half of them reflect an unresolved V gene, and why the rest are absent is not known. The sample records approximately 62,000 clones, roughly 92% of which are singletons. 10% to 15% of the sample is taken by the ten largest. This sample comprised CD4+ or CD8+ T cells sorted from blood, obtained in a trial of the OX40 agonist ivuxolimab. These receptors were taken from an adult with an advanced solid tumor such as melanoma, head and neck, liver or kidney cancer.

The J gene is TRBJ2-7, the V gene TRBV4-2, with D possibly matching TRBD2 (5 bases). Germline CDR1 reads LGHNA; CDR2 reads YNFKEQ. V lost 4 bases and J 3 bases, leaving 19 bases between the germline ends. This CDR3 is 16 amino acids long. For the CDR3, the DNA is TGTGCCAGCAGCCTGTCCGGAGAGCCGGCGGGCTACGAGCAGTACTTC. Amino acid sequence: CASSLSGEPAGYEQYF.

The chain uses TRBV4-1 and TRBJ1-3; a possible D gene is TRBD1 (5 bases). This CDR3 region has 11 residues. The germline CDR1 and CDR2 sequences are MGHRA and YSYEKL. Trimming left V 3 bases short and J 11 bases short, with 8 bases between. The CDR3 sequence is CASSQGVAIYF. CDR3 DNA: TGCGCCAGCAGCCAGGGGGTTGCCATATATTTT.

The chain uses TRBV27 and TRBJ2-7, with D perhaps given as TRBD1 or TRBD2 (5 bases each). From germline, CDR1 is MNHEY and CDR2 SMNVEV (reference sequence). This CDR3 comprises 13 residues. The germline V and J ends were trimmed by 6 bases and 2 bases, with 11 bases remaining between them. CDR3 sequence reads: CASRGTPAYEQYF. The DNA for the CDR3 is TGTGCCAGCAGGGGGACGCCTGCCTACGAGCAGTACTTC.

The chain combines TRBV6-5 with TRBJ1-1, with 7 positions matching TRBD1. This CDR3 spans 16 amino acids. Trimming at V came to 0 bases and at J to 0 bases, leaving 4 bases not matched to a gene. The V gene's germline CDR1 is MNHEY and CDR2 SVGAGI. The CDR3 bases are TGTGCCAGCAGTTACTCCCAGACAGGGATGAACACTGAAGCTTTCTTT. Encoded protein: CASSYSQTGMNTEAFF.

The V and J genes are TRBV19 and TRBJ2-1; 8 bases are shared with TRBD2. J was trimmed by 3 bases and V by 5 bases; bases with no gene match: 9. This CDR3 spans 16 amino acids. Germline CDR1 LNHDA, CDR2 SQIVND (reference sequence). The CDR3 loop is CASSVGWSGSYNEQFF. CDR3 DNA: TGTGCCAGTAGTGTCGGTTGGAGCGGGAGCTACAATGAGCAGTTCTTC.

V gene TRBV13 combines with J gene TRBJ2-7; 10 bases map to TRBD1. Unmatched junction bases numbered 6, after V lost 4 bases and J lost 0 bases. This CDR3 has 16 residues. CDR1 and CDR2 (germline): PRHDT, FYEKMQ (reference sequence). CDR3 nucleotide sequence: TGTGCCAGCAGCTCCCAAAGGGACAGGGGCTCCTACGAGCAGTACTTC. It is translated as CASSSQRDRGSYEQYF.

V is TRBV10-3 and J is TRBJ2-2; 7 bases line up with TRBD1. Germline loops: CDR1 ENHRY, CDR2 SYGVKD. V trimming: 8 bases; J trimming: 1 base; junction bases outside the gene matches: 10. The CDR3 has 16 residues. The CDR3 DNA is TGTGCCATCGTGGCCGATGGACAGGAGAACACCGGGGAGCTGTTTTTT. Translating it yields CAIVADGQENTGELFF.

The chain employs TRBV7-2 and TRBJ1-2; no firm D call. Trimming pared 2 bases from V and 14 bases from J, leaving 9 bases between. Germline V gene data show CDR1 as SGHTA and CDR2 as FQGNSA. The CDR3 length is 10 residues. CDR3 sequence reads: CASSLSPSTF. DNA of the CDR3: TGTGCCAGCAGCTTATCGCCCTCGACCTTC.

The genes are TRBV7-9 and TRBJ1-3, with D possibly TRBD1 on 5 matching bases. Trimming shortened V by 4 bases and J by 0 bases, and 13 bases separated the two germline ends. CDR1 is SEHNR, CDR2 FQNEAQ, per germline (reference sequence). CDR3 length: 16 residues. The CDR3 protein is CASSSPGLSSGNTIYF. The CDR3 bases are TGTGCCAGCAGCTCACCGGGACTCAGCTCTGGAAACACCATATATTTT.

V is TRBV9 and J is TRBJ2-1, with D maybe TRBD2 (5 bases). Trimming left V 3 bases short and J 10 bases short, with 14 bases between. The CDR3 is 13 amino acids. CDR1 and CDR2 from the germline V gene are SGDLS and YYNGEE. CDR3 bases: TGTGCCAGCAGCGAACTCCTACTAGACGAGCAGTTCTTC. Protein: CASSELLLDEQFF.

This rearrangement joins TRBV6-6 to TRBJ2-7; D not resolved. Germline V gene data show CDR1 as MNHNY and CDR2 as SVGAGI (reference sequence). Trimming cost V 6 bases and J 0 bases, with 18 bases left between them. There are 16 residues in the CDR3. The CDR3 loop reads CASSPTPDLSSYEQYF. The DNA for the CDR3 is TGTGCCAGCAGCCCCACCCCGGACCTGAGCTCCTACGAGCAGTACTTC.

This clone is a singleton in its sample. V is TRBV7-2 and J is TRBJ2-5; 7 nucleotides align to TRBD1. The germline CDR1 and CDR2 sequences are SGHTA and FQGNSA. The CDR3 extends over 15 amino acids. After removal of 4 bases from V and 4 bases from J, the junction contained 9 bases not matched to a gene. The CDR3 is CASSSLGRDRETQYF. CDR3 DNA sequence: TGTGCCAGCAGCTCCTTGGGCCGGGACAGAGAGACCCAGTACTTC.

The CDR3 DNA follows: TGTGCCTGGAGCGACGGGGGGGATAGCACAGATACGCAGTATTTT. Protein sequence: CAWSDGGDSTDTQYF. This chain uses TRBV30 with TRBJ2-3; 8 positions agree with TRBD2. This CDR3 has 15 residues. CDR1 is GTSNPN and CDR2 is SVGIG in the germline V gene (reference sequence). V lost 3 bases to trimming and J lost 0 bases; unmatched junction nucleotides: 5.

The CDR3 region is CASSISTNYGYTF. The CDR3 DNA is TGTGCCAGTAGTATATCAACGAACTATGGCTACACCTTC. The J gene is TRBJ1-2, the V gene TRBV19; no clear D. Germline values: CDR1 LNHDA, CDR2 SQIVND (reference sequence). Trimming took 2 bases from V and 2 from J, leaving 6 bases between them. The CDR3 runs to 13 residues.

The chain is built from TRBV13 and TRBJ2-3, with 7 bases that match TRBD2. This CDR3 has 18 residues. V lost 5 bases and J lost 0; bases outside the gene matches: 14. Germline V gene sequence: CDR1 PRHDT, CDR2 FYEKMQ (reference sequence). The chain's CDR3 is CASSPLLRDYASTDTQYF. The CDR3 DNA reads TGTGCCAGCAGCCCACTACTCCGGGACTACGCTAGCACAGATACGCAGTATTTT.

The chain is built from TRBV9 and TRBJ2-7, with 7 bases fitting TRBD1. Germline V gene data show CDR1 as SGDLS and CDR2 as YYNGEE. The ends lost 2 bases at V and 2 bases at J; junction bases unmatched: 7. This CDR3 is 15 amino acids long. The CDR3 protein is CASSVRDSHAYEQYF. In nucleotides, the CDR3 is TGTGCCAGCAGCGTCCGGGACAGCCATGCCTACGAGCAGTACTTC.

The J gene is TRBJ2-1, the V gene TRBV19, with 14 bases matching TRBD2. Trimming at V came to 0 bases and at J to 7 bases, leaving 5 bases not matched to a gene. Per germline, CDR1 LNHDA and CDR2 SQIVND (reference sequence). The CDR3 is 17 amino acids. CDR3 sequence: CASSIDRGLAGVNEQFF. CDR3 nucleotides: TGTGCCAGTAGTATAGATCGGGGACTAGCGGGGGTGAATGAGCAGTTCTTC.

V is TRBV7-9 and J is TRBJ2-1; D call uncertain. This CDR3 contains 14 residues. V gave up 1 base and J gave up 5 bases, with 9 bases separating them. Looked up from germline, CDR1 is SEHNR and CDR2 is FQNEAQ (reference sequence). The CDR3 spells CASSLDGRNNEQFF. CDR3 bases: TGTGCCAGCAGCTTAGACGGACGAAACAATGAGCAGTTCTTC. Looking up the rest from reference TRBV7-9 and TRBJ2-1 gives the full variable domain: DTGVSQNPRHKITKRGQNVTFRCDPISEHNRLYWYRQTLGQGPEFLTYFQNEAQLEKSRLLSDRFSAERPKGSFSTLEIQRTEQGDSAMYLCASSLDGRNNEQFFGPGTRLTVL.

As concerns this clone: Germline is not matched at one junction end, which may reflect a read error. The CDR3 DNA reads as TGTGCCAGCAGCTTCGACAGGGGCCATGAGCGGTTCTTC. It encodes CASSFDRGHERFF. V and J are TRBV7-9 and TRBJ2-1; TRBD1 matches at 8 bases. Germline V gene lookup returns CDR1 SEHNR and CDR2 FQNEAQ (reference sequence). The CDR3 extends over 13 amino acids.

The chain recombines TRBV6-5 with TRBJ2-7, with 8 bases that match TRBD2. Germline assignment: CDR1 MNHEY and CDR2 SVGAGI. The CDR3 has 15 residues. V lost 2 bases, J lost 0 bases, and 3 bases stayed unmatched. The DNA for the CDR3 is TGTGCCAGCAGTTACCGGCTAGCGGGCTCCTACGAGCAGTACTTC. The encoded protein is CASSYRLAGSYEQYF.

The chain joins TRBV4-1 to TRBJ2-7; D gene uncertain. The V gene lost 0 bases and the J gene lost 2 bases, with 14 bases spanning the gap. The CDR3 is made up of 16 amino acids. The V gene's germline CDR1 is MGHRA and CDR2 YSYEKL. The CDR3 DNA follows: TGCGCCAGCAGCCAAGATATTGGGGTGGAAGCCTACGAGCAGTACTTC. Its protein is CASSQDIGVEAYEQYF.

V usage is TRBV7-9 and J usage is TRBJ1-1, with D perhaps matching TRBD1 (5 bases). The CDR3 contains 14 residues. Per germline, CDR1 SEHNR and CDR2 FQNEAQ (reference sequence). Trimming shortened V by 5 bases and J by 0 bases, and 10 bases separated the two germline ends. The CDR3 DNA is TGTGCCAGCAGCCCACAGACAGTGAACACTGAAGCTTTCTTT. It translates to CASSPQTVNTEAFF. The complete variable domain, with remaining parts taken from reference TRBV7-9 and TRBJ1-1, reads DTGVSQNPRHKITKRGQNVTFRCDPISEHNRLYWYRQTLGQGPEFLTYFQNEAQLEKSRLLSDRFSAERPKGSFSTLEIQRTEQGDSAMYLCASSPQTVNTEAFFGQGTRLTVV.

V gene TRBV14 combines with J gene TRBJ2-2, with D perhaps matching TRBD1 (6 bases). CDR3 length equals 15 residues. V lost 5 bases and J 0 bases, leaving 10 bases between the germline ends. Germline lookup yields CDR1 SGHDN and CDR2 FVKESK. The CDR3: CASSNRAANTGELFF. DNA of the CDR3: TGTGCCAGCAGCAACAGGGCTGCGAACACCGGGGAGCTGTTTTTT.

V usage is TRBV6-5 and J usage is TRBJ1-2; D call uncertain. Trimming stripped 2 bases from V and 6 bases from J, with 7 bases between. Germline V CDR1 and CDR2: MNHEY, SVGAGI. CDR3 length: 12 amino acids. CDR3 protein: CASSYMGNGYTF. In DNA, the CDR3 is TGTGCCAGCAGTTACATGGGGAATGGCTACACCTTC.

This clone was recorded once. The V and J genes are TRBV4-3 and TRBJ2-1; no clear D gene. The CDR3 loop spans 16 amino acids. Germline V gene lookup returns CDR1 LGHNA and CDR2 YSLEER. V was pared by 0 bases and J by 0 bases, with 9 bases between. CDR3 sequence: CASSQEWAASYNEQFF. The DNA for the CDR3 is TGCGCCAGCAGCCAAGAGTGGGCGGCCTCCTACAATGAGCAGTTCTTC.